Sequencing of this T cell receptor beta chain was carried out in a study of T-cell memory formation after mild COVID-19. Study-level background: TCR clusters were mostly donor specific. Study conclusions and caveats: CD4+ contracting clones were mainly CM and EM; CD8+ ones, EMRA.

TCRdb fed the 5' RACE reads into MiXCR, producing one record per CDR3 protein. The table lists under 300,000 distinct CDR3 sequences, roughly 18% of them singletons. This clonotype has only a few counts. Its antigen is undetermined. The CDR3 loop spans 13 amino acids. Trimming cost V 4 bases and J 7 bases; bases outside gene matches: 1. Germline lookup yields CDR1 SGHTA and CDR2 FQGNSA. This TCR came from a man in his late teens or twenties who had mild COVID-19 (a few samples of this study predate the infection). Cell type and time point are not known. The sequenced sample was PBMCs or a T cell subset sorted from them (not recorded which). The V call is TRBV7-2, the J call TRBJ2-2, with TRBD1 matching over 9 bases. In DNA form, the CDR3 reads TGTGCCAGCAGCTGGGGACAGGGCGGGGAGCTGTTTTTT. This translates into CASSWGQGGELFF. The complete variable domain, with remaining parts taken from reference TRBV7-2 and TRBJ2-2, reads GAGVSQSPSNKVTEKGKDVELRCDPISGHTALYWYRQSLGQGLEFLIYFQGNSAPDKSGLPSDRFSAERTGGSVSTLTIQRTQQEDSAVYLCASSWGQGGELFFGEGSRLTVL.